These 27 T cell receptor beta chains share one sample of origin, sequenced in a study of T cells in Graves' hyperthyroidism and ophthalmopathy. RNA transcripts were the template for amplifying TCR beta CDR3 regions. The HTBI primer set drove a first-round RT-PCR of the TCR CDR3. From the multiplex PCR reads, TCRdb called clonotypes with MiXCR, one entry per CDR3 protein. The table has hundreds of thousands of distinct CDR3 sequences, about an eighth seen once; the top ten hold approximately 27%. Sequences were obtained from blood. The source is a man in his fifties with Graves' ophthalmopathy.

The V gene is TRBV20-1, the J gene TRBJ2-7; 9 bases match TRBD1. V shed 6 bases, J shed 4 bases, and the junction held 10 bases outside the gene matches. This CDR3 contains 14 residues. CDR1 and CDR2 from the germline V gene are DFQATT and SNEGSKA (reference sequence). CDR3 nucleotide sequence: TGCAGTGCCTATGGACAGGGGACCGCTTACGAGCAGTACTTC. The encoded protein is CSAYGQGTAYEQYF.

At least ten counts were recorded for this clonotype. This sequence joins TRBV29-1 and TRBJ1-1; D possibly corresponds to TRBD1 (6 bases). Germline CDR1 and CDR2: SQVTM and ANQGSEA. The CDR3 covers 14 residues. V lost 7 bases and J lost 7, with 22 bases in between. CDR3 sequence reads: CSGAGQGMRHEAFF. The CDR3 region has the DNA TGCAGCGGCGCCGGTCAGGGGATGCGGCATGAAGCTTTCTTT.

The chain employs TRBV25-1 and TRBJ2-1, with 7 bases aligning to TRBD2. CDR1 is MGHDK, CDR2 SYGVNS, per germline. Trimming at V came to 5 bases and at J to 5 bases, leaving 6 bases not matched to a gene. This CDR3 has 14 amino acids. CDR3 in amino acids: CASSLRTRNNEQFF. Here the CDR3 DNA reads TGTGCCAGCAGTCTACGGACTAGAAACAATGAGCAGTTCTTC.

This clonotype was observed a few times. The chain's CDR3 is CASSPRAGEDEKLFF. The CDR3 DNA sequence: TGTGCCAGCAGCCCTAGGGCAGGAGAGGATGAAAAACTGTTTTTT. The J gene is TRBJ1-4, the V gene TRBV14; D is ambiguous. V dropped 4 bases and J dropped 6 bases, with 15 bases sitting between them. The germline gives CDR1 SGHDN, CDR2 FVKESK. The length of the CDR3 is 15 residues.

The genes are TRBV20-1 and TRBJ1-2; weak D call: TRBD1 (5 bases). Trimming shortened V by 0 bases and J by 5 bases, and 19 bases separated the two germline ends. Germline V gene sequence: CDR1 DFQATT, CDR2 SNEGSKA (reference sequence). This CDR3 region has 16 residues. The CDR3 region has the DNA TGCAGTGCTAGAGAGGGCCCAGGGAGTGGTGTTTATGGCTACACCTTC. This gives the protein CSAREGPGSGVYGYTF.

This clonotype was seen a handful of times. The V and J genes are TRBV20-1 and TRBJ2-7; a possible D gene is TRBD1 (6 bases). The CDR3 loop spans 15 amino acids. V lost 6 bases, J lost 2 bases, and 20 bases lay in between. Germline loops: CDR1 DFQATT, CDR2 SNEGSKA (reference sequence). DNA for the CDR3: TGCAGTGCCAGTGTGCCTGGGACACCTACCTACGAGCAGTACTTC. This codes for CSASVPGTPTYEQYF.

The chain uses TRBV6-5 and TRBJ2-4; TRBD1 agrees at 7 bases. Trimming at V came to 0 bases and at J to 6 bases, leaving 2 bases not matched to a gene. CDR3 size: 14 residues. CDR1 and CDR2 (germline): MNHEY, SVGAGI. The CDR3 loop reads CASSYSTGRNIQYF. The DNA of the CDR3 is TGTGCCAGCAGTTACTCGACAGGGCGAAACATTCAGTACTTC.

In its sample, this clonotype was seen many times. The chain links TRBV20-1 to TRBJ1-3; D is unclear. This CDR3 comprises 14 residues. Germline lookup yields CDR1 DFQATT and CDR2 SNEGSKA (reference sequence). Between the trimmed V and J ends, which lost 5 bases and 3 bases, there was a span of 14 bases. In DNA, the CDR3 is TGCAGTGCTCTGAGGCCAGGCAATGGAAACACCATATATTTT. The encoded protein is CSALRPGNGNTIYF.

This clonotype showed up many times. CDR3 loop: CASSDPTDKGTDTQYF. CDR3 nucleotide sequence: TGTGCCAGCAGTGACCCCACGGACAAGGGCACAGATACGCAGTATTTT. The chain uses TRBV6-2 or TRBV6-3 and TRBJ2-3; D might be TRBD1 (5 bases). V shed 5 bases and J shed 1 base, with 16 bases lying between them. Germline CDR1 reads MNHEY; CDR2 reads SVGEGT. The CDR3 length is 16 residues.

The V gene is TRBV6-1, the J gene TRBJ2-7; D uncertain. Germline V gene lookup returns CDR1 MNHNS and CDR2 SASEGT. The length of the CDR3 is 12 residues. V dropped 4 bases and J dropped 1 base, with 5 bases sitting between them. CDR3 amino acids: CASSGASYEQYF. The CDR3 DNA reads TGTGCCAGCAGTGGAGCATCCTACGAGCAGTACTTC.

Many counts were recorded for this clonotype. The rearrangement joins TRBV15 to TRBJ2-3; possible D gene TRBD2, 7 bases. This CDR3 comprises 15 residues. The ends were cut back, 0 bases at V and 4 bases at J, with 11 bases in the middle. Germline lookup yields CDR1 LNHNV and CDR2 YYDKDF (reference sequence). The CDR3 region is CATSRDRGGADTQYF. In DNA form, the CDR3 reads TGTGCCACCAGCAGAGATAGGGGGGGCGCAGATACGCAGTATTTT.

The chain employs TRBV28 and TRBJ2-7, with 12 bases matching TRBD1. The CDR3 length is 15 residues. V lost 5 bases and J lost 5; bases outside the gene matches: 7. Per the germline V gene, CDR1 is MDHEN and CDR2 is SYDVKM. For the CDR3, the DNA is TGTGCCAGCAGTCCGGGACAGGGGGCATGGGACGAGCAGTACTTC. Protein sequence: CASSPGQGAWDEQYF. The variable domain in full, with the rest retrieved from reference TRBV28 and TRBJ2-7, is DVKVTQSSRYLVKRTGEKVFLECVQDMDHENMFWYRQDPGLGLRLIYFSYDVKMKEKGDIPEGYSVSREKKERFSLILESASTNQTSMYLCASSPGQGAWDEQYFGPGTRLTVT.

This clonotype came up many times. J is TRBJ2-7 and V is TRBV5-1, with 11 bases that match TRBD1. This CDR3 comprises 15 residues. CDR1 and CDR2 from the germline V gene are SGHRS and YFSETQ. With V trimmed by 4 bases and J by 3 bases, 6 bases remained unmatched. Written as DNA, the CDR3 is TGCGCCAGCAGCCCGGGGGGGACAGGGGGCTACGAGCAGTACTTC. Its translation is CASSPGGTGGYEQYF.

This clonotype has at least ten counts. The rearrangement links TRBV5-5 to TRBJ2-7; D is unresolved. The CDR3 has 16 residues. Trimming took 4 bases from V and 2 from J, leaving 19 bases between them. Germline V gene data show CDR1 as SGHKS and CDR2 as YYEKEE (reference sequence). The CDR3 DNA follows: TGTGCCAGCAGCACTAATCAGGTGGCCCTTACCTACGAGCAGTACTTC. Amino acids: CASSTNQVALTYEQYF.

There are a few counts of this clonotype. The chain is built from TRBV20-1 and TRBJ2-3; TRBD2 matches 16 bases. The CDR3 is made up of 17 amino acids. Germline CDR1 is DFQATT and CDR2 is SNEGSKA (reference sequence). With V trimmed by 5 bases and J by 9 bases, 14 bases remained unmatched. The chain's CDR3 is CSADKPGTSGRVITQYF. The DNA of the CDR3 is TGCAGTGCTGACAAGCCCGGGACTAGCGGGAGGGTTATCACGCAGTATTTT.

This clonotype occurred a few times. The V gene is TRBV3-1, the J gene TRBJ1-2; perhaps TRBD1 as D (6 bases). Trimming took 0 bases from V and 7 from J, leaving 15 bases between them. Germline V CDR1 and CDR2: LGHDT, YNNKEL (reference sequence). This CDR3 has 15 amino acids. The CDR3 sequence is CASSQDRVRGSGYTF. The CDR3, as DNA: TGTGCCAGCAGCCAAGATCGTGTCAGGGGCTCTGGCTACACCTTC.

This chain uses TRBV5-1 with TRBJ2-7, with 7 nucleotides matching TRBD1. This CDR3 comprises 16 residues. J was trimmed by 3 bases and V by 3 bases; bases with no gene match: 12. In germline, CDR1 is SGHRS, CDR2 YFSETQ. As DNA, the CDR3 is TGCGCCAGCAGCTCTGGAGCCACGGGACAGTTCTACGAGCAGTACGTC. Translation: CASSSGATGQFYEQYV.

Concerning this clonotype itself: One base away lies a much larger clone, so this may be a sequencing read error. In DNA, the CDR3 is TGCAGTGCTAGAGACCGACTAGCGGGGCCCAATGGGCAGTTCTTC. This encodes CSARDRLAGPNGQFF. V gene TRBV20-1 combines with J gene TRBJ2-1, with 11 bases that match TRBD2. The CDR3 sequence is 15 residues long. The V gene's germline CDR1 is DFQATT and CDR2 SNEGSKA (reference sequence).

The chain has TRBV15 and TRBJ2-7; D may be TRBD1 or TRBD2 (5 bases each). The CDR3 extends over 16 amino acids. The germline gives CDR1 LNHNV, CDR2 YYDKDF (reference sequence). V lost 0 bases, J lost 3 bases, and 15 bases lay in between. This CDR3 reads CATSREDTRAGYEQYF. The CDR3 DNA reads TGTGCCACCAGCAGAGAGGACACTCGGGCGGGCTACGAGCAGTACTTC.

This clonotype was observed at least ten times. CDR3 nucleotide sequence: TGTGCCAGTGCCCGTCGGGGACTAGCGGGAGCGGACGGTTCCTACGAGCAGTACTTC. Translated: CASARRGLAGADGSYEQYF. This rearrangement joins TRBV19 to TRBJ2-7, with 14 bases identical to TRBD2. CDR3 size: 19 residues. Germline loops: CDR1 LNHDA, CDR2 SQIVND (reference sequence). The J segment lost 1 base and the V segment lost 8 bases, leaving 16 bases of the junction unmatched. Combining the CDR3 with reference TRBV19 and TRBJ2-7 gives the whole variable domain DGGITQSPKYLFRKEGQNVTLSCEQNLNHDAMYWYRQDPGQGLRLIYYSQIVNDFQKGDIAEGYSVSREKKESFPLTVTSAQKNPTAFYLCASARRGLAGADGSYEQYFGPGTRLTVT.

This clonotype was counted ten times or more. The chain carries TRBV29-1 and TRBJ1-1; D is perhaps TRBD1 (5 bases). The germline gives CDR1 SQVTM, CDR2 ANQGSEA. Trimming removed 7 bases from V and 4 bases from J, with 13 bases in between. The CDR3 contains 12 residues. CDR3 residues: CSGRTGGTEAFF. The CDR3 region has the DNA TGCAGCGGACGAACGGGGGGCACTGAAGCTTTCTTT. Combining the CDR3 with reference TRBV29-1 and TRBJ1-1 gives the whole variable domain SAVISQKPSRDICQRGTSLTIQCQVDSQVTMMFWYRQQPGQSLTLIATANQGSEATYESGFVIDKFPISRPNLTFSTLTVSNMSPEDSSIYLCSGRTGGTEAFFGQGTRLTVV.

This clonotype was detected many times. The rearrangement uses TRBV19 and TRBJ2-7; D remains ambiguous. The V end was cut by 8 bases, the J end by 3 bases, with 14 bases between. The CDR3 has 13 residues. Germline lookup yields CDR1 LNHDA and CDR2 SQIVND (reference sequence). The CDR3 DNA is TGTGCCAGTGGCGGATTCGAGAGCTACGAGCAGTACTTC. It translates to CASGGFESYEQYF.

This clonotype has more than one count but fewer than ten. The V gene is TRBV27, the J gene TRBJ2-2, with D possibly TRBD1 on 5 matching bases. Trimming removed 6 bases at V and 0 bases at J, with 17 bases between. The CDR3 loop spans 17 amino acids. Germline V gene data show CDR1 as MNHEY and CDR2 as SMNVEV (reference sequence). The CDR3 DNA is TGTGCCAGCAGGGAGATAGGACATACTTCGAACACCGGGGAGCTGTTTTTT. Its translation is CASREIGHTSNTGELFF.

For the CDR3, the DNA is TGTGCCAGCAGGATTAGTATGAATGAGCAGTTCTTC. As protein: CASRISMNEQFF. This rearrangement joins TRBV7-9 to TRBJ2-1; D is ambiguous. V lost 6 bases and J lost 7, with 10 bases in between. Germline V gene lookup returns CDR1 SEHNR and CDR2 FQNEAQ (reference sequence). The CDR3 length is 12 residues.

This chain joins TRBV2 and TRBJ2-4; D call uncertain. Deletions cut 7 bases from V and 6 bases from J, with 16 bases between. This CDR3 comprises 14 residues. Germline V gene lookup returns CDR1 SNHLY and CDR2 FYNNEI. DNA for the CDR3: TGTGCCAGCACTACCATCTCGGGTGGAAACATTCAGTACTTC. Translation gives CASTTISGGNIQYF.

The chain recombines TRBV6-2 or TRBV6-3 with TRBJ1-2; the match to TRBD1 covers 7 bases. CDR1 is MNHEY, CDR2 SVGEGT, per germline. V was clipped by 5 bases and J by 4 bases; unmatched bases: 7. The CDR3 has 14 amino acids. The CDR3 reads CASSPDREAYGYTF. The CDR3 DNA reads TGTGCCAGCAGTCCAGACAGGGAGGCCTATGGCTACACCTTC.

This clonotype was detected many times. The rearrangement links TRBV20-1 to TRBJ2-5; 7 nucleotides agree with TRBD2. V dropped 2 bases and J dropped 2; count of bases not matched to a gene: 5. The CDR3 runs to 14 residues. Germline V gene data show CDR1 as DFQATT and CDR2 as SNEGSKA (reference sequence). CDR3 nucleotide sequence: TGCAGTGCTAGACAGAGGACTAGTCAAGAGACCCAGTACTTC. Encoded protein: CSARQRTSQETQYF.